The clone carrying this T cell receptor beta chain appeared many times. What it binds is not known. The time point here: technical triplicate 2. This sample was included in a study of neurological immune-mediated disorders. This CDR3 has 17 residues. In germline, CDR1 is SGHRS, CDR2 YFSETQ. V gave up 0 bases and J gave up 5 bases, with 15 bases separating them. Synthesis of cDNA was accomplished via 5'RACE employing 10-nucleotide random UMIs. TCRdb re-called the 5' RACE reads through MiXCR, storing one row per CDR3 protein. The table lists approximately 28,000 distinct CDR3 sequences, about an eighth of them singletons. Regarding the study as a whole: Levels of TCR clonal expansion peaked in HTLV-1-associated myelopathy and reached their lowest in multiple sclerosis, under those of healthy controls.

Input material: CD4+ T cells from blood. The chain links TRBV5-1 to TRBJ1-6, with D perhaps matching TRBD1 (6 bases). This clonotype originated in a female donor with HTLV-1-associated myelopathy (HAM/TSP). The CDR3 DNA sequence: TGCGCCAGCAGCTTGGAGCCGGGGGGCGCAAATAATTCACCCCTCCACTTT. It translates to CASSLEPGGANNSPLHF.